The entry that follows covers one T cell receptor beta chain sequence. The antigen is not known. The data derive from a study of STAT5B mutations in CD4+ large granular lymphocyte leukemia. Repertoires were generated with immunoSEQ multiplex PCR, while TCRdb's copy carries only in-frame clones and drops some. The sample yields just over 40,000 clones, 81% seen once. Broader study findings: Top patient clones used TRBV06 genes more often: 8/27 versus 2/35 in controls. Without HLA matching, higher CD4+ than CD8+ T-LGLL clonality could reflect small sample size. Without putative leukemic clones, patient CD4-sorted repertoires remained more clonal than healthy CD4+ repertoires. Main leukemic clonotypes were patient-specific, but 20% to 25% appeared at low frequency elsewhere.

The junction had 0 bases not matched to a gene; V was cut back by 4 bases and J by 5 bases. The length of the CDR3 is 13 residues. The V gene's germline CDR1 is SEHNR and CDR2 FQNEAQ (reference sequence). The chain is built from TRBV7-9 and TRBJ2-4, with 9 bases aligning to TRBD1. The sequencing sample was made of CD4+ T cells from blood buffy coats. This sequence originates from a human donor in good health. The CDR3 region has the DNA TGTGCCAGCAGCTGGACAGGGGAAAACATTCAGTACTTC. Protein sequence: CASSWTGENIQYF.